The rows below give T cell receptor beta chains drawn from one sample of a study of tumor and adjacent non-tumor tissue in lung cancer. TCRdb used MiXCR to reprocess the multiplex PCR reads, holding one entry per CDR3 protein. The table shows about 68,000 distinct CDR3 sequences, with almost 60% occurring only once. The sequenced sample was lung tumor tissue. The receptors derive from a man between 45 and 60 years old with non-small cell lung cancer. The conserved cysteine and the conserved F or W are not part of the CDR3 here. Size tells how often a clone was seen (once, few, many) or the class of an expanded clone, and some rows leave it out.

>TRBV13|NA
ASSSRTSGGAGNEQF
>TRBV14|once
ASSQFLVEDLGTGELF
>TRBV20-1|NA
SARSVLAGGPNTGELF
>TRBV29-1|NA
SGQGLSPSGANVLT
>TRBV11-1|NA
ASSPGAGNEAF
>TRBV6-5|few
ASSYGRFTYNEQF
>TRBV6-1|many
ASRTGGIYGYT
>TRBV28|NA
ASSLSGHGTLNYGYT
>TRBV15|NA
ATSRVGVEKLF
>TRBV20-1|few
SAFPGQSSHEQY
>TRBV20-1|few
STREGLAGGGEQY
>TRBV11-2|NA
ASNLMNSSTDTHY
>TRBV6-2/TRBV6-3|NA
TSRGQGATEAF
>TRBV7-8|NA
ASSLGREGTQH
>TRBV12-3/TRBV12-4|NA
SSRTPGIATGELF
>TRBV28|NA
ASSGDTGTLGYT
>TRBV14|NA
ASSPRLGQGAVYGYT
>TRBV25-1|NA
ASSDVGQGTLHYEQY
>TRBV4-1|NA
ASSQDRGQVIPYGYI
>TRBV29-1|many
SVGGNSYEQY